This T cell receptor beta chain was sequenced for a study of molecular identifiers for immune sequencing clone quantification (dated by TCRdb to 2016 to 2018). Turning to the overall study: For a replicate experiment, the RNA from either approximately 20,000 or 100,000 naive CD8 T cells was divided into five aliquots, and four of those aliquots went on to sequencing. The study was a methods study using CD8 T cells to benchmark molecular-identifier clustering-based TCR repertoire sequencing (MIDCIRS) and TCR RNA copy counting. What the work shows at the level of the full study, not this receptor alone: Spiked-in Jurkat TCR RNA equivalent to a single cell was reported to be detectable even among approximately 1.1 million naive CD8 T cells. Modeling gave around 3 recovered TCR RNA copies per cell versus 8 to 10 by digital PCR, implying around 30% capture efficiency. When barcode sub-clustering was omitted, TCR diversity was inflated by chimeric consensus sequences, with chimeras reaching as high as 47%. The naive libraries included spiked-in Jurkat TCR RNA (approximately 11 copies' worth), and this RNA is not part of the donor repertoire. In CMV-specific effector cells, over 99% of molecules were held by clones above 20 RNA copies, whereas under 1% of molecules were held by such clones in naive cells. Highly expanded clone sizes could be underestimated if identical TCR molecules share a barcode.

To prepare the library, PCR was applied. Reads for this sample came from a NextSeq 500. Preparation of bulk TCR libraries followed a previously described approach, with the TCR primers listed in Table S5. Total RNA was purified with the Qiagen AllPrep DNA/RNA kit. Before analysis, reads from multiple sequencing runs of one library were combined. For the original study's pipeline: Only reads with exact TCR constant sequence were kept, trimmed to 150 nt, and grouped by their 12-nt molecular barcodes. Reads within each barcode group were sub-clustered using a 15% Levenshtein threshold, and quality-weighted consensus sequences were constructed for each RNA molecule. Non-functional sequences were excluded, and lower-count sequences lying one edit away from another sequence were also excluded. Based on fitting two negative binomial distributions, any barcode sub-cluster with under 20% of the maximum read count was discarded. TCRdb trimmed public reads at Q25 via fastp, called clones via MiXCR and kept in-frame beta chains. Rows matching on CDR3 protein sequence are summarized as one entry with the most common DNA and genes. TCRdb, not the authors, supplied the V and J calls. Within this sample are around 94,000 distinct CDR3 sequences, with around 30% of them counted one time only. The top ten clonotypes cover roughly 10% of the sample.

Libraries of naive CD8 T cells were built from anywhere between about 18,000 and 1,000,000 sorted cells, with 10%, 30% or 50% of the purified RNA used. On a BD FACSAria II, naive CD8 T cells were FACS-sorted as CD8+CD4-CCR7+CD45RA+ and collected into RLT Plus buffer. To test detection sensitivity, Jurkat RNA equivalent to roughly nine TCR copies was spiked into samples of roughly 18,000-1,100,000 naive CD8 T cells. Enrichment of CD8 T cells was performed with RosetteSep CD8+ T Cell Enrichment Cocktail and Ficoll-Paque, after which ACK red cell lysis was carried out. Trimming leaves V shorter by 5 bases and J shorter by 4 bases, with the junction holding 5 bases beyond the gene matches. The CDR3 sequence holds 15 residues, the cysteine and phenylalanine included. Left in the record is the CDR3 DNA by itself, 45 bases read in frame from the first base. From the germline V gene, CDR1 is MDHEN and CDR2 is SYDVKM.

The sample holds a few counts of this clonotype. Its binding antigen is unknown. No base quality information exists; no much larger clone differs at one position. The source is a human donor in good health. Some libraries in this study had Jurkat cell RNA spiked in. The source material was naive CD8+ T cells from blood, with Jurkat cell RNA spiked in. In the paper's terms, the cell subset or site label means: FACS-sorted CD8+CD4-CCR7+CD45RA+ naive T cells. The chain joins TRBV28 to TRBJ2-5, with 12 junctional bases fitting TRBD2. For the CDR3, the sequence is CASSMTSGRSETQYF. The DNA reads TGTGCCAGCAGTATGACTAGCGGGAGATCAGAGACCCAGTACTTC.